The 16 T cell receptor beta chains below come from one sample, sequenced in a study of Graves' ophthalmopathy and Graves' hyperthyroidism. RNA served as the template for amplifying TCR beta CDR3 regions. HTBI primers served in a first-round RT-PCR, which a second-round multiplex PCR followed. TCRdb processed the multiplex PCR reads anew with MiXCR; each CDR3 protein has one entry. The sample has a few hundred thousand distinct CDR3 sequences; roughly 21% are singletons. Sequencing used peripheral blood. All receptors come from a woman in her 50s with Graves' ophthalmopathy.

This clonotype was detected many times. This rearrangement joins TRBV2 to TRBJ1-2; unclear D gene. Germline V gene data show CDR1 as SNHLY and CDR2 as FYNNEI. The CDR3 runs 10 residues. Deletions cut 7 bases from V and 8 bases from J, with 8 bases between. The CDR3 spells CASKKEGYTF. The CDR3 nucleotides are TGTGCCAGCAAAAAAGAAGGCTACACCTTC.

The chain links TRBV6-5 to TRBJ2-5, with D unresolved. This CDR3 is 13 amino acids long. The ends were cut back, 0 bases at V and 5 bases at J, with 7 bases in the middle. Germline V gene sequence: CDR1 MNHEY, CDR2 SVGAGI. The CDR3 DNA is TGTGCCAGCAGTTACTCGATTCGGGAGACCCAGTACTTC. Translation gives CASSYSIRETQYF.

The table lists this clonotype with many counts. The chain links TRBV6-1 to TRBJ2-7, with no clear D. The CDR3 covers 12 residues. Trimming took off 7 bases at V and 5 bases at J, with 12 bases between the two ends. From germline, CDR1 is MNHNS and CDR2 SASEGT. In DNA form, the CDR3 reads TGTGCCAGCAACAGCAATTACGACGAGCAGTACTTC. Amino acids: CASNSNYDEQYF.

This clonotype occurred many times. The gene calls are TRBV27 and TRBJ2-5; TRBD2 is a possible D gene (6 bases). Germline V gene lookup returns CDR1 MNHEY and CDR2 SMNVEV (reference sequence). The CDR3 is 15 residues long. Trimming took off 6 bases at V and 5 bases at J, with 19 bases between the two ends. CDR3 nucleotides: TGTGCCAGCAGCTTGGGGCTAGCGAGTCAGGAGACCCAGTACTTC. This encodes CASSLGLASQETQYF.

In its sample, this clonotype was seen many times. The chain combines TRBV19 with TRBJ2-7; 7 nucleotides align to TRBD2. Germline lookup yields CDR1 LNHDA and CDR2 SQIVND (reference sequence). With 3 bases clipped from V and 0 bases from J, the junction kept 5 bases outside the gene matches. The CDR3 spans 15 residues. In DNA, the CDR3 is TGTGCCAGTAGTATGGTCAGCGGGGTCTCCTACGAGCAGTACTTC. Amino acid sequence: CASSMVSGVSYEQYF.

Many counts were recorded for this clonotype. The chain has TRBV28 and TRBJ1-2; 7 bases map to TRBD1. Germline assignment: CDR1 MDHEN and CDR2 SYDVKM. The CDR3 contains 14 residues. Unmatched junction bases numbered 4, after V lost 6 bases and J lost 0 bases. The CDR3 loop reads CASSQGQANYGYTF. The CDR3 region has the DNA TGTGCCAGCAGCCAAGGACAGGCTAACTATGGCTACACCTTC.

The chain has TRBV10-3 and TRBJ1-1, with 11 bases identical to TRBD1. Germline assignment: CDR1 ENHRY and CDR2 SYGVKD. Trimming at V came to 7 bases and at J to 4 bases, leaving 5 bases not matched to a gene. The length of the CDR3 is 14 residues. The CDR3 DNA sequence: TGTGCCATCAATTCCGGGACAGGGGGCACTGAAGCTTTCTTT. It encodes CAINSGTGGTEAFF.

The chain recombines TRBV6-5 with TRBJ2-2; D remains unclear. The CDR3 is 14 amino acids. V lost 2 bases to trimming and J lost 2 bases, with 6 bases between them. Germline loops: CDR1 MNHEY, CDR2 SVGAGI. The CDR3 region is CASSYMTNTGELFF. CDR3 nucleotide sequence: TGTGCCAGCAGTTACATGACAAACACCGGGGAGCTGTTTTTT.

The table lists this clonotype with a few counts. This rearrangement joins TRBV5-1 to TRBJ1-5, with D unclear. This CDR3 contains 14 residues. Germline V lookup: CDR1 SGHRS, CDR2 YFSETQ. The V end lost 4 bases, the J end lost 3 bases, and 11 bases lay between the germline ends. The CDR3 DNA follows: TGCGCCAGCAGCCCGGACGGGGACAATCAGCCCCAGCATTTT. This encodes CASSPDGDNQPQHF.

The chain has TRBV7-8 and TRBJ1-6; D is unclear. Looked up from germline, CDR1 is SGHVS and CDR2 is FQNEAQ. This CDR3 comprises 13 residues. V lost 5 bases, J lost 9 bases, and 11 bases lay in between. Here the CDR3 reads CASSLRRGSPLHF. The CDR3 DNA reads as TGTGCCAGCAGCCTGCGACGGGGTTCACCCCTCCACTTT.

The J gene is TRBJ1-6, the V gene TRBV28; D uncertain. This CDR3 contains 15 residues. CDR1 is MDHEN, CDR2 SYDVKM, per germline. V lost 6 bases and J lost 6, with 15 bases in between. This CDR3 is CASRVTLRFNSPLHF. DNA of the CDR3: TGTGCCAGCAGAGTCACGCTCAGGTTTAATTCACCCCTCCACTTT.

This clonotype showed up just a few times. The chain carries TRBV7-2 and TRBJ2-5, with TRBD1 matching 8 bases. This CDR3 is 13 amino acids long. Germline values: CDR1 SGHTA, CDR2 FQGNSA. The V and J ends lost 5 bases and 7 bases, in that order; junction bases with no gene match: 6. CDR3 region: CASSKQGGPTQYF. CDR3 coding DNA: TGTGCCAGCAGCAAACAGGGGGGACCGACCCAGTACTTC.

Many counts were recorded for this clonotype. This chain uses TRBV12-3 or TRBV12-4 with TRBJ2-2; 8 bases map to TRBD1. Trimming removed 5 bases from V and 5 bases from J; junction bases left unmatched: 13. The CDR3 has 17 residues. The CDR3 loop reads CASSLRTGTSVTGELFF. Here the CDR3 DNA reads TGTGCCAGCAGTCTCAGGACAGGGACCTCGGTGACCGGGGAGCTGTTTTTT.

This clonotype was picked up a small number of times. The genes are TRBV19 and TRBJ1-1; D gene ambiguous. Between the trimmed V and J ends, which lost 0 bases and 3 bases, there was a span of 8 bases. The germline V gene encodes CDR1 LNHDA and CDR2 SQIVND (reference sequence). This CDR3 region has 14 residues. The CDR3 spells CASSIEGSYTEAFF. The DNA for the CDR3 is TGTGCCAGTAGTATAGAAGGGAGTTACACTGAAGCTTTCTTT.

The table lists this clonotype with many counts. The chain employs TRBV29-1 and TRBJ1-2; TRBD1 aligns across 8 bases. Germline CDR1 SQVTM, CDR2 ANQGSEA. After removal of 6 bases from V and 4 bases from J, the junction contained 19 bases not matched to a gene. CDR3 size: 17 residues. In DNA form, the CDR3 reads TGCAGCGTACCAACCGGGACAGGCGGTTCACTAGTCTATGGCTACACCTTC. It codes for CSVPTGTGGSLVYGYTF. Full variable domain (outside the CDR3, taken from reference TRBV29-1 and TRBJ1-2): SAVISQKPSRDICQRGTSLTIQCQVDSQVTMMFWYRQQPGQSLTLIATANQGSEATYESGFVIDKFPISRPNLTFSTLTVSNMSPEDSSIYLCSVPTGTGGSLVYGYTFGSGTRLTVV.

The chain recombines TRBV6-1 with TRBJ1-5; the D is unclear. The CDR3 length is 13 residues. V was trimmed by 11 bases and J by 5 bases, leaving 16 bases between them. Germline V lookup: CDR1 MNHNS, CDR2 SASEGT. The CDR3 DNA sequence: TGTGCCGCTAGGCGAGGGATGGATCAGCCCCAGCATTTT. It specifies CAARRGMDQPQHF.